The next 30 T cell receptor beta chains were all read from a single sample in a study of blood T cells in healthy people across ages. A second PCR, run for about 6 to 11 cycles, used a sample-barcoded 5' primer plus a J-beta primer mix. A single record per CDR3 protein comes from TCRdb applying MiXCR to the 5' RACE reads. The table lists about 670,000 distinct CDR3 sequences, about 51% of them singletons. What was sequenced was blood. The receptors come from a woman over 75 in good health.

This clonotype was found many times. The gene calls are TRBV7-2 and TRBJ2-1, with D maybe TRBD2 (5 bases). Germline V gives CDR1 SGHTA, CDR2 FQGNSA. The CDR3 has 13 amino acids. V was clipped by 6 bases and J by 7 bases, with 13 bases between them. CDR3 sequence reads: CASSAGGRNEQFF. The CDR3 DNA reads TGTGCCAGCAGTGCAGGAGGCAGAAATGAGCAGTTCTTC.

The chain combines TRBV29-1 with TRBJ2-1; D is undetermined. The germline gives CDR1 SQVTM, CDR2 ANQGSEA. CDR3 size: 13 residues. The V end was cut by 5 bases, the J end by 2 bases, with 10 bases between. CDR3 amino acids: CSVSEQTYNEQFF. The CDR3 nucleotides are TGCAGCGTTTCGGAACAGACCTACAATGAGCAGTTCTTC.

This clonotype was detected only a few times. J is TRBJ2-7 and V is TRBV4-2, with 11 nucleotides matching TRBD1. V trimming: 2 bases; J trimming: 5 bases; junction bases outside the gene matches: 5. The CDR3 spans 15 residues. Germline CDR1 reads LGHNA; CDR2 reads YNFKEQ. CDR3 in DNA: TGTGCCAGCAGCCAACTCGGACAGGGGGCCAACGAGCAGTACTTC. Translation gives CASSQLGQGANEQYF.

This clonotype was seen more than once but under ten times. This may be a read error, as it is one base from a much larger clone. CDR3 region: CASSVALGQQIQYF. The CDR3 DNA reads as TGTGCCAGCAGCGTAGCGCTAGGACAGCAAATTCAGTACTTC. The rearrangement links TRBV7-9 to TRBJ2-4; D is perhaps TRBD1 (6 bases). Looked up from germline, CDR1 is SEHNR and CDR2 is FQNEAQ (reference sequence). This CDR3 comprises 14 residues.

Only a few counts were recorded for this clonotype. The CDR3 reads CSADKRGVQRTQYF. The CDR3 nucleotides read TGCAGTGCTGATAAGCGGGGGGTACAGCGGACCCAGTACTTC. The chain has TRBV20-1 and TRBJ2-7, with 9 nucleotides matching TRBD2. The tail of the sequence fits TRBJ2-5 better, so the J call may be wrong. From germline, CDR1 is DFQATT and CDR2 SNEGSKA (reference sequence). The CDR3 loop spans 14 amino acids.

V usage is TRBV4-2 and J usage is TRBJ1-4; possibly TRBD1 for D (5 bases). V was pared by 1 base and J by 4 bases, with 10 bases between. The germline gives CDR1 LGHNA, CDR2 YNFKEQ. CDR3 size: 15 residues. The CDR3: CASSQGDSFNEKLFF. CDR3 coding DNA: TGTGCCAGCAGCCAAGGAGACAGCTTTAATGAAAAACTGTTTTTT.

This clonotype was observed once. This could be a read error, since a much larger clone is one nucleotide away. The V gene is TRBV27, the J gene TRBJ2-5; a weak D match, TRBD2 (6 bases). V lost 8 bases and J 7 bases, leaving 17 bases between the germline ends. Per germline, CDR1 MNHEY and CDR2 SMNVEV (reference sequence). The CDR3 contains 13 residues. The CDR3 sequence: CASGGDSEGTQYF. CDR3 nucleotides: TGTGCCAGCGGTGGGGACTCTGAGGGGACCCAGTACTTC.

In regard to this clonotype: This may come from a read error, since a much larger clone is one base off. Here the CDR3 DNA reads TGCGCCAGCAGCTTTTCTAGCGGTGGCGGCGGCAATGAGCAGTTCTTC. This codes for CASSFSSGGGGNEQFF. This rearrangement joins TRBV5-1 to TRBJ2-1; TRBD2 matches 7 bases. Germline lookup yields CDR1 SGHRS and CDR2 YFSETQ. J was trimmed by 6 bases and V by 2 bases; bases with no gene match: 11. The CDR3 consists of 16 residues. The full variable domain, its missing parts supplied by reference TRBV5-1 and TRBJ2-1, is KAGVTQTPRYLIKTRGQQVTLSCSPISGHRSVSWYQQTPGQGLQFLFEYFSETQRNKGNFPGRFSGRQFSNSRSEMNVSTLELGDSALYLCASSFSSGGGGNEQFFGPGTRLTVL.

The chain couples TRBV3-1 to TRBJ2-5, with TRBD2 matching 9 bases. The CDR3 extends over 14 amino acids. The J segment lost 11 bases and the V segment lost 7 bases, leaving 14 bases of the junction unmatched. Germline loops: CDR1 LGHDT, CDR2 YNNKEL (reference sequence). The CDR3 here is CASNLAGTDNEQYF. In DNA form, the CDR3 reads TGTGCCAGCAACCTAGCGGGAACCGACAATGAGCAGTACTTC.

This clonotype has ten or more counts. The CDR3 spells CASSLGGSIYNEQFF. The CDR3 DNA follows: TGTGCCAGCAGCTTGGGCGGGAGTATCTACAATGAGCAGTTCTTC. The rearrangement uses TRBV7-2 and TRBJ2-1, with 7 bases lining up with TRBD2. CDR1 and CDR2 (germline): SGHTA, FQGNSA. V gave up 3 bases and J gave up 3 bases; unmatched junction bases: 5. The CDR3 extends over 15 amino acids.

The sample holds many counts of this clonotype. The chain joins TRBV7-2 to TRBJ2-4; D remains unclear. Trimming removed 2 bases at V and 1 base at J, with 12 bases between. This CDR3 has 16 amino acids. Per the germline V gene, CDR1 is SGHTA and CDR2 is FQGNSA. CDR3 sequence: CASSLRVTQAKNIQYF. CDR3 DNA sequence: TGTGCCAGCAGCTTAAGGGTGACTCAGGCCAAAAACATTCAGTACTTC.

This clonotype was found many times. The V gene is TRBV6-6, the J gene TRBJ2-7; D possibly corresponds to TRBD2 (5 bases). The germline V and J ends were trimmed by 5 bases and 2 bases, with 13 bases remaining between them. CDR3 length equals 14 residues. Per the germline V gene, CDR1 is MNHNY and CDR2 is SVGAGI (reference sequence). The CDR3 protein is CASSTRLFPYEQYF. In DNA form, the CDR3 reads TGTGCCAGCAGTACAAGACTATTCCCCTACGAGCAGTACTTC.

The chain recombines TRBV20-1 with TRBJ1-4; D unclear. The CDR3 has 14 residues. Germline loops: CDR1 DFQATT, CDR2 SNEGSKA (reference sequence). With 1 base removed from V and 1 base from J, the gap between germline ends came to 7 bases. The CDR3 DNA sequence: TGCAGTGCTAGAGCTGTGGAAACTAATGAAAAACTGTTTTTT. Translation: CSARAVETNEKLFF.

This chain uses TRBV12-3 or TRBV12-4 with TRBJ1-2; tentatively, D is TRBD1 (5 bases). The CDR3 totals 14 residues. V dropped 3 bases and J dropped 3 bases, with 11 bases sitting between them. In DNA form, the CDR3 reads TGTGCCAGCAGTTTTCAGGGTATGGACTATGGCTACACCTTC. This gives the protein CASSFQGMDYGYTF.

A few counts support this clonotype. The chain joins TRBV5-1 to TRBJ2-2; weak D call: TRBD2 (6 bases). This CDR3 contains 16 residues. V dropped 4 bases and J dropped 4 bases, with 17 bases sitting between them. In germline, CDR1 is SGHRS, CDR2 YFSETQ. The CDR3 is CASSHGLLGGTGELFF. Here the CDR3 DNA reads TGCGCCAGCAGCCACGGACTGTTGGGGGGCACCGGGGAGCTGTTTTTT.

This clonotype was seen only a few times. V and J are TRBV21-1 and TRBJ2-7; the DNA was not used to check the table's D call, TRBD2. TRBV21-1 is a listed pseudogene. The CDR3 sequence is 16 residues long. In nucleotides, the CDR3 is TGTGCCAGCAGCAAGGAGGACCCGAAATGGACCGATGAGCAGTACTTC. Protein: CASSKEDPKWTDEQYF.

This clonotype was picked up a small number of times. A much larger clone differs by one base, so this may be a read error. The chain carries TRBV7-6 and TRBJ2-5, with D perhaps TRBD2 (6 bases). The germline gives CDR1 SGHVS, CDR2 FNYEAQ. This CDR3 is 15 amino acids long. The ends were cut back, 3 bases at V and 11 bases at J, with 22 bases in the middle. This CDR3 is CASSFGSGRYNEQYF. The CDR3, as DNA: TGTGCCAGCAGCTTTGGTAGCGGTCGATACAATGAGCAGTACTTC.

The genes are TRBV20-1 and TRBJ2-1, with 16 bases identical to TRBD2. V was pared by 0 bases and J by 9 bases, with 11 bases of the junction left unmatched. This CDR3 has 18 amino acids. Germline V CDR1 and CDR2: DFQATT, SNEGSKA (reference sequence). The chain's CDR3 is CSARDRAGGTSGRGEQFF. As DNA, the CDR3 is TGCAGTGCTAGAGATCGGGCAGGCGGGACTAGCGGGAGGGGTGAGCAGTTCTTC.

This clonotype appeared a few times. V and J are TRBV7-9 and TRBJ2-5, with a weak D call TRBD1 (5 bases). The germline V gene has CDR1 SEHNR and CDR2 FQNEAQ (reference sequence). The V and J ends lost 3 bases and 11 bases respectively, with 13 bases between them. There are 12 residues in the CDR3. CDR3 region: CASSLLDNEQYF. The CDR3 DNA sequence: TGTGCCAGCAGCTTGTTGGACAATGAGCAGTACTTC.

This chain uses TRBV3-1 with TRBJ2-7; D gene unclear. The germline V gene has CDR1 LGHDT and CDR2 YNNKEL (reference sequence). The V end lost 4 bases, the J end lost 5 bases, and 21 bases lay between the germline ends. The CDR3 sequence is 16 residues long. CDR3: CASSRRMNSNVDEQYF. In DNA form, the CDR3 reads TGTGCCAGCAGCCGTCGGATGAACTCGAATGTCGACGAGCAGTACTTC.

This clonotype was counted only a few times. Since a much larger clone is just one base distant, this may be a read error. CDR3 residues: CSARVRTSGWENEQYF. The DNA of the CDR3 is TGCAGTGCTAGAGTCCGGACTAGCGGATGGGAGAATGAGCAGTACTTC. The V gene is TRBV20-1, the J gene TRBJ2-5; 10 bases line up with TRBD2. The trim removed 1 base at V and 11 bases at J, leaving 16 bases unmatched. The germline V gene encodes CDR1 DFQATT and CDR2 SNEGSKA (reference sequence). The CDR3 covers 16 residues.

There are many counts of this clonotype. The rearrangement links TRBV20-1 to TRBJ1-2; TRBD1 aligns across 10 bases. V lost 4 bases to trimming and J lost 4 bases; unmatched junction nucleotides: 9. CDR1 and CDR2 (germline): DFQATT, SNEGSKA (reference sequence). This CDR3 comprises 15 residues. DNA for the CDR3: TGCAGTGCTATAAGGACAGGGGGGTTCGGCTATGGCTACACCTTC. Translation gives CSAIRTGGFGYGYTF.

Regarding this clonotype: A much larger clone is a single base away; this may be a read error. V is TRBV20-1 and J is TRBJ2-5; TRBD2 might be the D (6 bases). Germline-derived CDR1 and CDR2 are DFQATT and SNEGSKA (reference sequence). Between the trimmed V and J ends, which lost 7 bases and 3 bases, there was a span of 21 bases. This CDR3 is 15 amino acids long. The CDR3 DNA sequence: TGCAGTGTTAGGCGACCAGCGGGCTCAAAAGAGACCCAGTACTTC. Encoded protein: CSVRRPAGSKETQYF.

The CDR3 DNA reads TGTGCCAGCAGTTTCTCGGGCAGGGGGCATAGAAAACTGTTTTTT. This encodes CASSFSGRGHRKLFF. The chain couples TRBV28 to TRBJ1-4, with TRBD1 identical over 8 bases. V dropped 3 bases and J dropped 10; count of bases not matched to a gene: 10. The CDR3 totals 15 residues. Germline V gene sequence: CDR1 MDHEN, CDR2 SYDVKM.

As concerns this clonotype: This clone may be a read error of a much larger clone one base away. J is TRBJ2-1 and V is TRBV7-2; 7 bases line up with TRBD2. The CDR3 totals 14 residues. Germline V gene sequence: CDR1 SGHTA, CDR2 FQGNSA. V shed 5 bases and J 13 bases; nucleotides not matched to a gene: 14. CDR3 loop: CASSKLAPQETQFF. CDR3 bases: TGTGCCAGCAGCAAACTAGCGCCGCAAGAGACCCAGTTCTTC.

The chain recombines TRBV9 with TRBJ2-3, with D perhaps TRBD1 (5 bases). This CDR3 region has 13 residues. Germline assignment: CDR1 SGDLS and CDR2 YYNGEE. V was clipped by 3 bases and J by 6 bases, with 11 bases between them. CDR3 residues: CASSGGAGDTQYF. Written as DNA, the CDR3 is TGTGCCAGCAGCGGTGGGGCAGGGGATACGCAGTATTTT.

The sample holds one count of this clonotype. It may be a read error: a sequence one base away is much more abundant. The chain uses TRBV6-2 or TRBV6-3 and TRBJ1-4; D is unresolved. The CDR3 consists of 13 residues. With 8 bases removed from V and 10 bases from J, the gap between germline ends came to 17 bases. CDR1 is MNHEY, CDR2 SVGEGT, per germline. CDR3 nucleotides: TGTGCCAGCTTCGGAGGGTTTGGTGTAAAACTGTTTTTT. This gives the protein CASFGGFGVKLFF.

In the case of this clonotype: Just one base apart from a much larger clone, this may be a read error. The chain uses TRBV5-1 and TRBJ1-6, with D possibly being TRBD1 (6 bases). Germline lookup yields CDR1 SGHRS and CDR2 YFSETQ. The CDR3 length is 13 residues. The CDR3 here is CASTRDMSSPPHF. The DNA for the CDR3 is TGCGCCAGCACAAGGGACATGAGCTCACCCCCCCACTTT.

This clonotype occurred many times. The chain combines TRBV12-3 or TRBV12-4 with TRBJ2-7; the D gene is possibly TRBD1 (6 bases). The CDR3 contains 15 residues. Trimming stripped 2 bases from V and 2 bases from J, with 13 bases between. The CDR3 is CASSLWAGDAYEQYF. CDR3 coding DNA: TGTGCCAGCAGTTTATGGGCAGGGGATGCCTACGAGCAGTACTTC.

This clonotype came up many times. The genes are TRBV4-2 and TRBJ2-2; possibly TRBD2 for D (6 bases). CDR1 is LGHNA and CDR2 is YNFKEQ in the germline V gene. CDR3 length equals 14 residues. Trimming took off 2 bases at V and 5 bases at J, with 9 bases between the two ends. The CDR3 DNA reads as TGTGCCAGCAGCCAACCGCTAGCGACCGGGGAGCTGTTTTTT. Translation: CASSQPLATGELFF.